The entry below describes one T cell receptor beta chain. The target antigen is unknown. The data originate from a study of early T cells in non-severe SARS-CoV-2 infection. Across the whole study: The chains were unpaired, and the sequenced material was bulk RNA from unsorted whole blood. General study findings and limits: In VDJdb matching, anti-spike CD8 responses were favored while private and CD4 specificities went missing.

The TCR library protocol attached unique molecular identifiers to the individual cDNA molecules. TCRdb re-derived calls from the 5' RACE reads in MiXCR, one entry per CDR3 protein. The sample has approximately 75,000 distinct CDR3 sequences; about 14% are singletons. This CDR3 is built from 16 residues. Germline CDR1 reads DFQATT; CDR2 reads SNEGSKA (reference sequence). V trimming: 1 base; J trimming: 1 base; junction bases outside the gene matches: 3. The chain couples TRBV20-1 to TRBJ2-2; 10 bases agree with TRBD2. The sample here was whole blood, taken at baseline. This TCR came from an adult who was a healthcare worker with PCR-confirmed SARS-CoV-2 infection or an uninfected control (not recorded which). The CDR3 region is CSARGWTSGNTGELFF. The CDR3 coding sequence is TGCAGTGCTAGAGGCTGGACTAGCGGGAACACCGGGGAGCTGTTTTTT.